These 8 T cell receptor beta chains share one sample of origin, sequenced in a study of cytotoxic CD8 clonotypes in ibrutinib-treated CLL. Only in-frame clones appear in the TCRdb table, and some are missing; sequencing was by immunoSEQ multiplex PCR. Altogether fewer than 80,000 clones are present, around three fifths being singletons, with the ten largest covering roughly 14%. Sequences were derived from PBMCs, sampled after 12 months of ibrutinib treatment. These receptors were obtained from a human donor with chronic lymphocytic leukemia.

V gene TRBV5-1 combines with J gene TRBJ1-3; a possible D gene is TRBD1 (6 bases). The germline V gene encodes CDR1 SGHRS and CDR2 YFSETQ. CDR3 length: 15 amino acids. V shed 4 bases and J shed 7 bases, with 18 bases lying between them. CDR3 residues: CASSPRGGLWNTIYF. DNA for the CDR3: TGCGCCAGCAGCCCCCGCGGGGGCTTATGGAACACCATATATTTT.

This clone was seen at least ten times. The chain combines TRBV6-1 with TRBJ2-7; 10 positions agree with TRBD1. Per the germline V gene, CDR1 is MNHNS and CDR2 is SASEGT. The CDR3 spans 16 residues. The ends lost 4 bases at V and 2 bases at J; junction bases unmatched: 8. CDR3 protein: CASSVTGTGATYEQYV. In DNA, the CDR3 is TGTGCCAGCAGTGTTACCGGGACAGGGGCTACCTACGAGCAGTACGTC.

The rearrangement joins TRBV5-1 to TRBJ2-3; D is undetermined. The germline V gene encodes CDR1 SGHRS and CDR2 YFSETQ. With 3 bases removed from V and 4 bases from J, the gap between germline ends came to 9 bases. The CDR3 covers 13 residues. CDR3 amino acids: CASSYMMADTQYF. The CDR3 DNA follows: TGCGCCAGCAGCTACATGATGGCAGATACGCAGTATTTT.

The chain links TRBV19 to TRBJ1-6; D not certain. Looked up from germline, CDR1 is LNHDA and CDR2 is SQIVND (reference sequence). V shed 6 bases and J shed 5 bases, with 11 bases lying between them. The CDR3 covers 14 residues. CDR3 in amino acids: CASRFERDNSPLHF. CDR3 nucleotide sequence: TGTGCCAGTAGATTCGAGAGGGATAATTCACCCCTCCACTTT.

This clone was seen only a few times. V is TRBV5-1 and J is TRBJ2-1; TRBD2 matches 12 bases. The CDR3 is 15 amino acids. The junction had 6 bases not matched to a gene; V was cut back by 3 bases and J by 8 bases. CDR1 and CDR2 (germline): SGHRS, YFSETQ. The CDR3 is CASSSRASGGDEQFF. The CDR3 bases are TGCGCCAGCAGCTCCCGGGCTAGCGGGGGGGATGAGCAGTTCTTC.

The chain combines TRBV5-4 with TRBJ1-4, with D tentatively TRBD1 (5 bases). Germline values: CDR1 SGHNT, CDR2 YYREEE (reference sequence). Trimming cost V 7 bases and J 0 bases, with 13 bases left between them. This CDR3 contains 15 residues. The CDR3 DNA reads TGTGCCAGCGCCTACGGGGGTGCAACTAATGAAAAACTGTTTTTT. Its protein product is CASAYGGATNEKLFF. Based on the CDR3 plus reference TRBV5-4 and TRBJ1-4, the full variable domain is ETGVTQSPTHLIKTRGQQVTLRCSSQSGHNTVSWYQQALGQGPQFIFQYYREEENGRGNFPPRFSGLQFPNYSSELNVNALELDDSALYLCASAYGGATNEKLFFGSGTQLSVL.

The V call is TRBV27, the J call TRBJ2-4; weak D call: TRBD1 (5 bases). Germline V gene lookup returns CDR1 MNHEY and CDR2 SMNVEV (reference sequence). V shed 1 base and J shed 5 bases, with 12 bases lying between them. The CDR3 covers 15 residues. CDR3 nucleotides: TGTGCCAGCAGTTTATTAGCAGGGAACCAAAACATTCAGTACTTC. This encodes CASSLLAGNQNIQYF.

This clone was detected a few times. The chain carries TRBV19 and TRBJ2-1; D not resolved. The CDR3 is 10 residues long. Germline loops: CDR1 LNHDA, CDR2 SQIVND (reference sequence). The V and J ends lost 5 bases and 15 bases respectively, with 11 bases between them. In DNA, the CDR3 is TGTGCCAGTAGTCCTCCTTTCCGGTTCTTC. Encoded protein: CASSPPFRFF.